These 17 T cell receptor beta chains came from one sample sequenced in a study of T cells in Graves' hyperthyroidism and ophthalmopathy. What was amplified from RNA transcripts were TCR beta CDR3 regions. HTBI primers were the set used in a first-round RT-PCR of the TCR CDR3. TCRdb recomputed calls from the multiplex PCR reads with MiXCR, one row per CDR3 protein. The sample carries about 260,000 distinct CDR3 sequences, roughly 15% recorded once. Input material: blood. These receptors were taken from a woman aged 18 to 35 with Graves' ophthalmopathy.

This clonotype has more than one count but fewer than ten. V is TRBV7-2 and J is TRBJ2-7; 9 positions match TRBD2. After removal of 4 bases from V and 7 bases from J, the junction contained 5 bases not matched to a gene. From germline, CDR1 is SGHTA and CDR2 FQGNSA. This CDR3 spans 13 amino acids. The CDR3 here is CASSWGLAGEQYF. The CDR3 nucleotides read TGTGCCAGCAGCTGGGGACTAGCCGGGGAGCAGTACTTC.

With respect to this clonotype: A much larger clone is a single base away; this may be a read error. In DNA, the CDR3 is TGTGCCAGCAGCGCCTATACTATCAGCTCCTACAATGAGGAGTTCTTC. This gives the protein CASSAYTISSYNEEFF. The V gene is TRBV11-2, the J gene TRBJ2-1; no reliable D call. CDR3 size: 16 residues. Germline V CDR1 and CDR2: SGHAT, FQNNGV.

At least ten counts were recorded for this clonotype. This chain links TRBV14 with TRBJ1-2; D uncertain. The CDR3 loop spans 18 amino acids. The V end was cut by 4 bases, the J end by 0 bases, with 21 bases between. The germline CDR1 and CDR2 sequences are SGHDN and FVKESK. The CDR3 nucleotides are TGTGCCAGCAGCCCCATCAACCCCGTTGAGAGATCTAACTATGGCTACACCTTC. It translates to CASSPINPVERSNYGYTF.

This clonotype has at least ten counts. This rearrangement joins TRBV5-1 to TRBJ2-2; TRBD1 aligns across 8 bases. The CDR3 totals 17 residues. Germline V lookup: CDR1 SGHRS, CDR2 YFSETQ. J was trimmed by 2 bases and V by 5 bases; bases with no gene match: 11. The CDR3 here is CASSYMSGTGNTGELFF. The CDR3 DNA reads TGCGCCAGCAGTTATATGTCCGGGACAGGAAACACCGGGGAGCTGTTTTTT.

The table lists this clonotype with many counts. The V gene is TRBV20-1, the J gene TRBJ2-7; D is uncertain. Germline V CDR1 and CDR2: DFQATT, SNEGSKA (reference sequence). Between the trimmed V and J ends, which lost 3 bases and 6 bases, there was a span of 9 bases. There are 11 residues in the CDR3. The CDR3 spells CSASYRAEQYF. CDR3 DNA: TGCAGTGCTAGTTACCGGGCCGAGCAGTACTTC.

The chain couples TRBV2 to TRBJ1-1, with 8 bases fitting TRBD1. This CDR3 has 12 amino acids. Germline loops: CDR1 SNHLY, CDR2 FYNNEI. V lost 6 bases to trimming and J lost 6 bases; unmatched junction nucleotides: 3. CDR3 protein: CASSADRAEAFF. The CDR3 DNA reads TGTGCCAGCAGCGCGGACAGGGCTGAAGCTTTCTTT.

The chain's CDR3 is CSVGYAVRPEKLFF. CDR3 nucleotide sequence: TGCAGCGTGGGCTACGCGGTTAGGCCTGAAAAACTGTTTTTT. The chain joins TRBV29-1 to TRBJ1-4; D gene uncertain. The germline V gene encodes CDR1 SQVTM and CDR2 ANQGSEA. Trimming pared 6 bases from V and 7 bases from J, leaving 18 bases between. The CDR3 totals 14 residues.

The V call is TRBV6-2 or TRBV6-3, the J call TRBJ2-3, with 10 positions matching TRBD2. The CDR3 is 17 residues long. CDR1 is MNHEY, CDR2 SVGEGT, per germline. The J segment lost 4 bases and the V segment lost 5 bases, leaving 12 bases of the junction unmatched. CDR3 loop: CASSAPIAGGPPDTQYF. CDR3 sequence (DNA): TGTGCCAGCAGTGCTCCTATAGCGGGGGGCCCCCCAGATACGCAGTATTTT.

In regard to this clonotype: A junction boundary mismatches the germline segment, possibly from a read error. V usage is TRBV6-1 and J usage is TRBJ2-1; D assignment may be TRBD1 or TRBD2 (7 bases each). The CDR3 runs 17 residues. Germline values: CDR1 MNHNS, CDR2 SASEGT. CDR3: CASSPLVAGGDRNGQFF. The CDR3 DNA reads as TGTGCCAGCAGTCCCCTAGTGGCAGGGGGGGACCGAAATGGGCAGTTCTTC.

Turning to this clonotype: A much larger clone differs from this one at a single base, so this may be a read error. This chain links TRBV6-1 with TRBJ2-7; D is unclear. The J call is in doubt because the DNA end fits TRBJ2-1 better. The CDR3 sequence is 13 residues long. The germline gives CDR1 MNHNS, CDR2 SASEGT. The CDR3 DNA follows: TGTGCCAGCCGCTTCACAGTCTCCTACGAGCAGTTCTTC. Translating gives CASRFTVSYEQFF.

This clonotype was counted ten times or more. The chain combines TRBV20-1 with TRBJ1-5; D uncertain. This CDR3 spans 13 amino acids. V was cut by 3 bases and J by 6 bases, with 12 bases left in between. Germline V gene lookup returns CDR1 DFQATT and CDR2 SNEGSKA (reference sequence). CDR3 amino acids: CSARTRAVQPQHF. As DNA, the CDR3 is TGCAGTGCTAGGACGAGGGCTGTTCAGCCCCAGCATTTT.

With respect to this clonotype: At one of its ends the junction is not consistent with the germline gene, which may arise from a read error. This rearrangement joins TRBV6-5 to TRBJ2-2; 9 bases line up with TRBD2. Germline-derived CDR1 and CDR2 are MNHEY and SVGAGI. There are 15 residues in the CDR3. The CDR3, as DNA: TGTGCCAGCAGTTGGTCTAGCGGGAACACCAGGGAGCTGTTTTTT. Translated, it gives CASSWSSGNTRELFF.

This clonotype came up many times. The gene calls are TRBV20-1 and TRBJ2-5; TRBD2 agrees at 9 bases. Unmatched junction bases numbered 3, after V lost 5 bases and J lost 5 bases. CDR1 DFQATT and CDR2 SNEGSKA come from the germline V gene (reference sequence). The CDR3 length is 12 residues. CDR3 in amino acids: CSAPTSGETQYF. The CDR3 DNA sequence: TGCAGTGCTCCCACTAGCGGGGAGACCCAGTACTTC.

This clonotype has a count of ten or more. J is TRBJ2-1 and V is TRBV18; 16 bases map to TRBD2. The CDR3 length is 16 residues. V lost 3 bases, J lost 6 bases, and 2 bases stayed unmatched. Germline CDR1 is KGHSH and CDR2 is LQKENI. CDR3 DNA sequence: TGTGCCAGCTCACCGGGACTAGCGGGGGGGGTCAATGAGCAGTTCTTC. It codes for CASSPGLAGGVNEQFF.

This clonotype was picked up many times. V gene TRBV5-5 combines with J gene TRBJ2-5, with D perhaps TRBD1 (5 bases). CDR1 is SGHKS and CDR2 is YYEKEE in the germline V gene (reference sequence). V lost 3 bases and J 2 bases, leaving 14 bases between the germline ends. The CDR3 consists of 15 residues. The CDR3 here is CASSSARQKQETQYF. CDR3 coding DNA: TGTGCCAGCAGCTCCGCCCGACAGAAGCAAGAGACCCAGTACTTC.

This clonotype was counted many times. The genes are TRBV12-3 or TRBV12-4 and TRBJ2-7, with 14 bases identical to TRBD2. V trimming: 6 bases; J trimming: 3 bases; junction bases outside the gene matches: 7. This CDR3 has 16 amino acids. CDR3 coding DNA: TGTGCCAGCAGACGTGGGACTAGCGGGGGACTCTACGAGCAGTACTTC. Its protein is CASRRGTSGGLYEQYF.

This clonotype has more than one count but fewer than ten. The chain recombines TRBV19 with TRBJ2-2; a weak D match, TRBD2 (6 bases). The CDR3 extends over 17 amino acids. From germline, CDR1 is LNHDA and CDR2 SQIVND (reference sequence). Trimming took 4 bases from V and 7 from J, leaving 22 bases between them. CDR3 in DNA: TGTGCCAGTAGTACCGTTTCCCGGGACTCGGTTGTCGGGGAGCTGTTTTTT. Its protein product is CASSTVSRDSVVGELFF.